This is a list of T cell receptor beta chains from one sample in a study of siplizumab effects on memory and regulatory T cells. TCRdb's copy holds only in-frame clones and misses some; the assay was immunoSEQ multiplex PCR. The sample lists 60,000 or so clones, over 90% occurring once. The sample was CD8+ T cells sorted from blood. These receptor sequences come from a human donor in good health. Both conserved end residues are part of each CDR3. A D gene is named only where the DNA matches it firmly. The size field is filled for only some rows; it gives once, few, many or a size class.

clone size: NA
D gene: TRBD1
J gene: TRBJ1-1
V gene: TRBV28
CDR3 DNA: TGTGCCAGCAGTCTGACAGGGTTTATGAACCAAGCTTTCTTT
CDR3 protein: CASSLTGFMNQAFF

clone size: NA
D gene: TRBD1
J gene: TRBJ2-5
V gene: TRBV13
CDR3 DNA: TGTGCCAGCAGCTCCCGGAGACAGGGGAAGAGAGAGACCCAGTACTTC
CDR3 protein: CASSSRRQGKRETQYF

clone size: NA
D gene: TRBD1
J gene: TRBJ1-4
V gene: TRBV15
CDR3 DNA: TGTGCCACCAGCGCCGGGACAGGGGGCGAAAAACTGTTTTTT
CDR3 protein: CATSAGTGGEKLFF

clone size: NA
D gene: TRBD1
J gene: TRBJ1-2
V gene: TRBV6-1
CDR3 DNA: TGTGCCAGCAGTGAGACAGGGAATGGGGGCTACACCTTC
CDR3 protein: CASSETGNGGYTF

clone size: NA
D gene: TRBD1
J gene: TRBJ2-1
V gene: TRBV9
CDR3 DNA: TGTGCCAGCAGCACGGGACAGGGGGACAATGAGCAGTTCTTC
CDR3 protein: CASSTGQGDNEQFF

clone size: few
D gene: TRBD1
J gene: TRBJ1-5
V gene: TRBV6-4
CDR3 DNA: TGTGCCAGCAGTGCCGGGACAGGGGGCGATCAGCCCCAGCATTTT
CDR3 protein: CASSAGTGGDQPQHF

clone size: NA
D gene: TRBD2
J gene: TRBJ2-7
V gene: TRBV5-6
CDR3 DNA: TGTGCCAGCAGCTTGTGGGGACTAGCGGGCAGAAGCTCCTACGAGCAGTACTTC
CDR3 protein: CASSLWGLAGRSSYEQYF

clone size: NA
D gene: NA
J gene: TRBJ2-2
V gene: TRBV5-6
CDR3 DNA: TGTGCCAGCAGCATGGACAACACCGGGGAGCTGTTTTTT
CDR3 protein: CASSMDNTGELFF

clone size: once
D gene: TRBD2
J gene: TRBJ2-1
V gene: TRBV9
CDR3 DNA: TGTGCCAGCAGCGCGACTAGCGGGAGAAATGAGCAGTTCTTC
CDR3 protein: CASSATSGRNEQFF

clone size: NA
D gene: NA
J gene: TRBJ2-2
V gene: TRBV9
CDR3 DNA: TGTGCCAGCAGCCCGACCCCTGGGGTTTCGAACACCGGGGAGCTGTTTTTT
CDR3 protein: CASSPTPGVSNTGELFF

clone size: NA
D gene: NA
J gene: TRBJ2-7
V gene: TRBV13
CDR3 DNA: TGTGCCAGCAGCTTAGAGAGGAACGAGCAGTACTTC
CDR3 protein: CASSLERNEQYF

clone size: NA
D gene: NA
J gene: TRBJ2-5
V gene: TRBV5-6
CDR3 DNA: TGTGCCAGCAGCTTCTGGGGATCTTCTGGGACCCAGTACTTC
CDR3 protein: CASSFWGSSGTQYF

clone size: NA
D gene: NA
J gene: TRBJ1-2
V gene: TRBV29-1
CDR3 DNA: TGCAGCGTTGCATTACCCCCAGGAGGCTACACCTTC
CDR3 protein: CSVALPPGGYTF

clone size: NA
D gene: TRBD2
J gene: TRBJ2-7
V gene: TRBV27
CDR3 DNA: TGTGCCAGCAGTTCACCCGGGACTAGCGGGAGGTACGAGCAGTACTTC
CDR3 protein: CASSSPGTSGRYEQYF